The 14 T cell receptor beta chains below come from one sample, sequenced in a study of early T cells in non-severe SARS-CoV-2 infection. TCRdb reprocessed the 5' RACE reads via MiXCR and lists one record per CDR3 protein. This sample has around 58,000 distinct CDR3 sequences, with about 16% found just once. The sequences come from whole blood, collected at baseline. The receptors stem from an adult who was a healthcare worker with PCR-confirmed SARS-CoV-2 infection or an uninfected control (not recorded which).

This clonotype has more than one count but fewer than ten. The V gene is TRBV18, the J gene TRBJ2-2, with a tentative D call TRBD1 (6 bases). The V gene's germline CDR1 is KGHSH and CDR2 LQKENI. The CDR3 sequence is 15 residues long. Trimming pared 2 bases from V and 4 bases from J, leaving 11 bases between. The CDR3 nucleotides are TGTGCCAGCTCACCAAAGTCCAGGGGCACCGGGGAGCTGTTTTTT. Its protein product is CASSPKSRGTGELFF.

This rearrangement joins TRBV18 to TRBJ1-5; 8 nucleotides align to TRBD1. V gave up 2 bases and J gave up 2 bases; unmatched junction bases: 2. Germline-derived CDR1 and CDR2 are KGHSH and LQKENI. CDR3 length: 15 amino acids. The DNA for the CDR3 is TGTGCCAGCTCACCAGGACAGGGTGGCAATCAGCCCCAGCATTTT. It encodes CASSPGQGGNQPQHF.

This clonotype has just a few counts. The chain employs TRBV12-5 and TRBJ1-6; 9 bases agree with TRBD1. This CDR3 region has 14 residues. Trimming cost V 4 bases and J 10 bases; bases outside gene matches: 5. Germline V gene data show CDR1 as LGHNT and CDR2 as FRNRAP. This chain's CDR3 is CASGSGQGSSPLHF. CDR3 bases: TGTGCTAGTGGTTCCGGACAGGGGTCCTCACCCCTCCACTTT.

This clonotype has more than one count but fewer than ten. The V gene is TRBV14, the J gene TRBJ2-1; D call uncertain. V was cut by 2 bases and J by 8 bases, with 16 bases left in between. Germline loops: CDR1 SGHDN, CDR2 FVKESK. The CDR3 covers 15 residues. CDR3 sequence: CASSQLSNLVHEQFF. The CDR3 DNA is TGTGCCAGCAGCCAACTCTCCAACCTCGTACATGAGCAGTTCTTC. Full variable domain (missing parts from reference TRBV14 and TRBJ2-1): EAGVTQFPSHSVIEKGQTVTLRCDPISGHDNLYWYRRVMGKEIKFLLHFVKESKQDESGMPNNRFLAERTGGTYSTLKVQPAELEDSGVYFCASSQLSNLVHEQFFGPGTRLTVL.

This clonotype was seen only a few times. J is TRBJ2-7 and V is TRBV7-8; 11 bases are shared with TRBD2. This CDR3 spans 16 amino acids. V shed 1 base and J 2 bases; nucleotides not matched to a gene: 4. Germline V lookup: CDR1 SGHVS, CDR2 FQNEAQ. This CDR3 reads CASSLGGLAVTYEQYF. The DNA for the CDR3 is TGTGCCAGCAGCTTAGGGGGACTAGCGGTCACCTACGAGCAGTACTTC.

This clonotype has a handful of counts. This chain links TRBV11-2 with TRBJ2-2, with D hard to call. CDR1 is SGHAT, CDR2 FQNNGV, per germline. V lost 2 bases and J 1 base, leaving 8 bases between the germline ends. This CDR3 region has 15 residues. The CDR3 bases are TGTGCCAGCAGCTTAAACGCAGGGAACACCGGGGAGCTGTTTTTT. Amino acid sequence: CASSLNAGNTGELFF.

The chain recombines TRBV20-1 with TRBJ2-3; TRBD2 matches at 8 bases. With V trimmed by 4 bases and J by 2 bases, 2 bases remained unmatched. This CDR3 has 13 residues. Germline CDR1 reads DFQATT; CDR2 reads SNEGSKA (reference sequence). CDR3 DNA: TGCAGTGCTACAGCGGGGGCCACAGATACGCAGTATTTT. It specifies CSATAGATDTQYF.

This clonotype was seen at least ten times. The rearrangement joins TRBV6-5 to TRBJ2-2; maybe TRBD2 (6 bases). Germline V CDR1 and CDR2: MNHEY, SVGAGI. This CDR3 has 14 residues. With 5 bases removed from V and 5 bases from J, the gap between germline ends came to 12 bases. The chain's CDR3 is CASSSRDWTGELFF. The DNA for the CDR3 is TGTGCCAGCAGTAGCCGGGACTGGACCGGGGAGCTGTTTTTT.

CDR3 coding DNA: TGCAGAGCGTTACAGGGAACCCAATCCTACAATGAGCAGTTCTTC. This sequence encodes CRALQGTQSYNEQFF. The J gene is TRBJ2-1, the V gene TRBV20-1; maybe TRBD1 (6 bases). The CDR3 has 15 residues. Per the germline V gene, CDR1 is DFQATT and CDR2 is SNEGSKA (reference sequence).

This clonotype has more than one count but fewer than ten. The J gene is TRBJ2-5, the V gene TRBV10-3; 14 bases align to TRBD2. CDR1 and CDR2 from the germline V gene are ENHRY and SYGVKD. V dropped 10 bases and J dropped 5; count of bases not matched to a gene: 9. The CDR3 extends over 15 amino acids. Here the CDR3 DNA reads TGTGCCACGAGACTAGCGGGGGGGCCAGGGGAGACCCAGTACTTC. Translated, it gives CATRLAGGPGETQYF.

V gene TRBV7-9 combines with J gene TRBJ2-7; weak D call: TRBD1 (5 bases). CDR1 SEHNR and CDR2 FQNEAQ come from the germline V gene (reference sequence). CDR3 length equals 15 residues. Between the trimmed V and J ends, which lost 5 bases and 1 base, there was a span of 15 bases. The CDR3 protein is CASSPRQPRSYEQYF. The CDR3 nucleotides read TGTGCCAGCAGCCCAAGACAGCCCAGATCCTACGAGCAGTACTTC.

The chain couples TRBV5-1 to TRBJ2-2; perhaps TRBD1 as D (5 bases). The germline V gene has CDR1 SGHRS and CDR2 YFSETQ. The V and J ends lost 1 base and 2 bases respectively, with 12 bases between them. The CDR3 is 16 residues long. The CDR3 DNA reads TGCGCCAGCAGCTTGCAACAGGATGGTAACACCGGGGAGCTGTTTTTT. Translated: CASSLQQDGNTGELFF.

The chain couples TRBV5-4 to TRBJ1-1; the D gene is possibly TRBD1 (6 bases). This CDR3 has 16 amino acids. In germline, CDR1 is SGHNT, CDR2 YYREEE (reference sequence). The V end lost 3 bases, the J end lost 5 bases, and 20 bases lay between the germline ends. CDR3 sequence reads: CASSSTGGGTWTEAFF. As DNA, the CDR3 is TGTGCCAGCAGCTCCACGGGAGGGGGAACGTGGACTGAAGCTTTCTTT.

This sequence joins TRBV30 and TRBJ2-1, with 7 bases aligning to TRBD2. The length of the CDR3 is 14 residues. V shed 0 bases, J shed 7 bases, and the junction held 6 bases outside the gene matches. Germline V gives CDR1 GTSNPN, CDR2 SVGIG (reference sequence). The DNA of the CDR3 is TGTGCCTGGAGTGTAGTCACTAGCGTTAATGAGCAGTTCTTC. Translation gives CAWSVVTSVNEQFF.